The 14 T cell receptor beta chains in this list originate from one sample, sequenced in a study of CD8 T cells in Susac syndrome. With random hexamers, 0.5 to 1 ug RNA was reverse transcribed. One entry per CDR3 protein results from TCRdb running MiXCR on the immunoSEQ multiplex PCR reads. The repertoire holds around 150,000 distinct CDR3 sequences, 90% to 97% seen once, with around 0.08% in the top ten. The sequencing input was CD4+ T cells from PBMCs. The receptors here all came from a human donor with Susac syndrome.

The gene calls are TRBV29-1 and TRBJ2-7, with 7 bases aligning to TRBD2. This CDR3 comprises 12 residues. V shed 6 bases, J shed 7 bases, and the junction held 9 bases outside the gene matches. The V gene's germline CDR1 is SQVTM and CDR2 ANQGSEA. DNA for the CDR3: TGCAGCGTCTCCTTGACGGGAGGAGAGCAGTACTTC. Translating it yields CSVSLTGGEQYF.

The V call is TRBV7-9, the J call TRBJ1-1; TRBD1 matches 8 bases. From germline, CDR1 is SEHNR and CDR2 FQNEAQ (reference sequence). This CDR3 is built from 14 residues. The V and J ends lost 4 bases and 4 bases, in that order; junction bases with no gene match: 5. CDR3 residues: CASSSNTGGTEAFF. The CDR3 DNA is TGTGCCAGCAGCTCGAACACAGGGGGCACTGAAGCTTTCTTT.

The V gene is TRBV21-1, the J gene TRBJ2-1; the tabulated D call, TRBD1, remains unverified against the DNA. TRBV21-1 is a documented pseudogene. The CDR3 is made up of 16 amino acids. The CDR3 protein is CASRPAGTEKGWEQFF. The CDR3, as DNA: TGTGCCAGCAGACCAGCGGGGACAGAAAAGGGTTGGGAGCAGTTCTTC.

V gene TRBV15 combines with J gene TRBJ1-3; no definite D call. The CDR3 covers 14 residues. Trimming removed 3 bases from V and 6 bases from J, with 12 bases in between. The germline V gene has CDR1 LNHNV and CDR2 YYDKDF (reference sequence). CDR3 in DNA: TGTGCCACCAGCAGGACCGTCATTGAAAACACCATATATTTT. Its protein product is CATSRTVIENTIYF. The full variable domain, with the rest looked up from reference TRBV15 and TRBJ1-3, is DAMVIQNPRYQVTQFGKPVTLSCSQTLNHNVMYWYQQKSSQAPKLLFHYYDKDFNNEADTPDNFQSRRPNTSFCFLDIRSPGLGDTAMYLCATSRTVIENTIYFGEGSWLTVV.

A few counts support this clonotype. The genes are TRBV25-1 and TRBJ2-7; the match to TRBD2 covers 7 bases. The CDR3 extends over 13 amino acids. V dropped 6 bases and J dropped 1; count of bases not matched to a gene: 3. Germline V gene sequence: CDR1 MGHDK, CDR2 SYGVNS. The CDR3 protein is CASRAGGSYEQYF. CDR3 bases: TGTGCCAGCAGGGCCGGGGGGTCCTACGAGCAGTACTTC.

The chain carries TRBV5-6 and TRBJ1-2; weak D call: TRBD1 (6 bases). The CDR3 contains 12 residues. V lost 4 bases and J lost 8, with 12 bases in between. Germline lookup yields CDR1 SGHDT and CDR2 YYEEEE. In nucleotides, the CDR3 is TGTGCCAGCAGCCTTGGGGACACCGGCTACACCTTC. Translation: CASSLGDTGYTF.

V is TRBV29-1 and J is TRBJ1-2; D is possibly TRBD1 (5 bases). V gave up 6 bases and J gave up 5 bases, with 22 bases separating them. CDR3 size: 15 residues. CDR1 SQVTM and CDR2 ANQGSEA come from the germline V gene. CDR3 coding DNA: TGCAGCGTGTCACGGGACGCCCTTTCGGGGTATGGCTACACCTTC. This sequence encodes CSVSRDALSGYGYTF.

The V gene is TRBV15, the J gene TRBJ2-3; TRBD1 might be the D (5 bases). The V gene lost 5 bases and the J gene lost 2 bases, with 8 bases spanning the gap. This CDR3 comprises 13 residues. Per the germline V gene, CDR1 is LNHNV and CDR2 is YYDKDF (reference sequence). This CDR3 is CATSPRVTDTQYF. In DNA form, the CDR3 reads TGTGCCACCAGCCCCAGGGTCACAGATACGCAGTATTTT.

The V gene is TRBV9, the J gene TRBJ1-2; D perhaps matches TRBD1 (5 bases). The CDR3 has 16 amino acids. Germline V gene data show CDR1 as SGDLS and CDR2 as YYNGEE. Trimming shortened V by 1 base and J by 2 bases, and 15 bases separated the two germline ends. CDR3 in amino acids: CASSVSAAGQNYGYTF. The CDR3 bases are TGTGCCAGCAGCGTAAGCGCGGCCGGACAAAACTATGGCTACACCTTC.

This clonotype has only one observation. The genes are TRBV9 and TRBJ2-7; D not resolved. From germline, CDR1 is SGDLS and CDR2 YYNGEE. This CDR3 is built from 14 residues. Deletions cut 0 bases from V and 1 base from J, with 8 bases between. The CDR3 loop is CASSVDVSSYEQYF. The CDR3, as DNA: TGTGCCAGCAGCGTAGATGTGTCATCCTACGAGCAGTACTTC.

As DNA, the CDR3 is TGCGCCAGCAGCCAAGATTACCTGGCGGGGCCATTGTACGAGCAGTACTTC. It specifies CASSQDYLAGPLYEQYF. The V call is TRBV4-1, the J call TRBJ2-7; D may be TRBD2 (6 bases). V lost 0 bases and J 4 bases, leaving 19 bases between the germline ends. The CDR3 has 17 amino acids. Germline V lookup: CDR1 MGHRA, CDR2 YSYEKL.

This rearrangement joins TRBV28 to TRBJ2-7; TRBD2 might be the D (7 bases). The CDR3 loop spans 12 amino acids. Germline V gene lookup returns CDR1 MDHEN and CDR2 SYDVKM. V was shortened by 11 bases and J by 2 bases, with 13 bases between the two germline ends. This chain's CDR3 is CALGGPTYEQYF. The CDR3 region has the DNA TGTGCCCTGGGGGGGCCGACCTACGAGCAGTACTTC.

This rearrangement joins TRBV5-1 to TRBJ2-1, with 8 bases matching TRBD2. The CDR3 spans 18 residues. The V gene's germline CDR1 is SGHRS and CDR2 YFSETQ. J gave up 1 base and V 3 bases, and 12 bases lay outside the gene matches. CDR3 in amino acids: CASSSGLAGQLSYNEQFF. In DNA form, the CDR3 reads TGCGCCAGCAGCTCCGGACTAGCTGGCCAACTTTCCTACAATGAGCAGTTCTTC.

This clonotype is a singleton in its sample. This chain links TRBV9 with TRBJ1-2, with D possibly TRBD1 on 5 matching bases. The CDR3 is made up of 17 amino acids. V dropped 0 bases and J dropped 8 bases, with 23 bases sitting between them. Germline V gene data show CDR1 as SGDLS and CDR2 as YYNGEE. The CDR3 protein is CASSVVPGRGGSEGYTF. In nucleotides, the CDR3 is TGTGCCAGCAGCGTAGTCCCCGGGCGGGGGGGAAGTGAAGGCTACACCTTC.